This T cell receptor beta chain appears in the sequencing data of a study of PD-L1 blockade in urothelial cancer. Overall study findings and caveats: In blood sampled pretreatment, TCR clonality below the median predicted better survival.

Synthetic spike-ins, TCR analog templates, were added into each PCR. Libraries were prepared by immunoSEQ multiplex PCR; TCRdb keeps only in-frame clonotypes and omits some of them. The table records about 32,000 clones, around 80% of them present only once. Worth noting for this clone: Its specificity is not known.

This CDR3 comprises 16 residues. J lost 6 bases, V lost 0 bases, and 6 bases had no gene match. CDR1 SGHDT and CDR2 YYEEEE come from the germline V gene. Material: PBMCs, obtained around atezolizumab (anti-PD-L1) treatment. The sequence derives from a man between 60 and 75 years old with urothelial cancer. V usage is TRBV5-6 and J usage is TRBJ2-1, with 10 bases aligning to TRBD2. CDR3 protein: CASSLDPAGGSNEQFF. In DNA form, the CDR3 reads TGTGCCAGCAGCTTGGATCCAGCGGGAGGGAGCAATGAGCAGTTCTTC.